This TCR beta chain was observed in a study of blood T cell repertoires in COVID-19. Produced via immunoSEQ multiplex PCR; TCRdb's table is partial and in-frame only. Of around 300,000 clones in the sample, about 89% were seen once. The CDR3 has 13 amino acids. Looked up from germline, CDR1 is SGHTA and CDR2 is FQGTGA. V gave up 1 base and J gave up 7 bases; unmatched junction bases: 3. The sequence derives from a woman younger than 45 who had recovered from COVID-19. The specimen was PBMCs or T cells enriched from blood (not recorded which). The rearrangement uses TRBV7-3 and TRBJ1-1, with 7 bases identical to TRBD1. CDR3 region: CASSLRTGGEAFF. CDR3 sequence (DNA): TGTGCCAGCAGCTTAAGGACAGGCGGTGAAGCTTTCTTT.